Presented here are 17 T cell receptor beta chains from one specimen sequenced in a study of identifying expanded T cells in peripheral blood. The repertoire was sequenced with immunoSEQ multiplex PCR; TCRdb's copy has only in-frame clones and lacks some. Among about 100,000 clones listed, approximately 88% were seen once. What was sequenced was blood. The receptors derive from a person aged 18-70 years in good health.

This sequence joins TRBV5-1 and TRBJ2-3; 8 bases line up with TRBD1. Germline values: CDR1 SGHRS, CDR2 YFSETQ. With V trimmed by 5 bases and J by 12 bases, 8 bases remained unmatched. CDR3 length: 12 residues. The CDR3 protein is CASRSQGGVQYF. In DNA, the CDR3 is TGCGCCAGCAGATCACAGGGGGGCGTCCAGTATTTT.

This chain links TRBV7-9 with TRBJ2-3, with D unresolved. The CDR3 consists of 14 residues. V shed 5 bases and J shed 1 base, with 10 bases lying between them. Germline-derived CDR1 and CDR2 are SEHNR and FQNEAQ (reference sequence). CDR3: CASSPTGRTDTQYF. In DNA form, the CDR3 reads TGTGCCAGCAGCCCGACTGGACGCACAGATACGCAGTATTTT.

The rearrangement joins TRBV5-1 to TRBJ1-3; 7 positions match TRBD1. CDR3 length equals 16 residues. Germline loops: CDR1 SGHRS, CDR2 YFSETQ. The V segment lost 5 bases and the J segment 0 bases; nucleotides outside the gene matches: 8. The CDR3 sequence is CASSGQADNSGNTIYF. DNA for the CDR3: TGCGCCAGCAGTGGACAGGCGGATAACTCTGGAAACACCATATATTTT.

The V call is TRBV2, the J call TRBJ1-2; 9 nucleotides match TRBD1. The V gene end was trimmed by 6 bases and the J gene end by 4 bases; junction bases not matched to a gene: 6. Germline CDR1 SNHLY, CDR2 FYNNEI. The CDR3 extends over 14 amino acids. This CDR3 is CASRTTGGSYGYTF. The DNA for the CDR3 is TGTGCCAGCAGGACCACAGGGGGCAGCTATGGCTACACCTTC.

The CDR3 bases are TGTGCCAGCAGTGAATCCCCGCAGCCGAACACTGAAGCTTTCTTT. Translation gives CASSESPQPNTEAFF. The chain joins TRBV25-1 to TRBJ1-1; D is uncertain. The CDR3 is made up of 15 amino acids. CDR1 and CDR2 from the germline V gene are MGHDK and SYGVNS. Trimming cost V 1 base and J 1 base, with 10 bases left between them.

The genes are TRBV9 and TRBJ2-3; 7 positions agree with TRBD2. CDR3 length equals 16 residues. The ends lost 0 bases at V and 1 base at J; junction bases unmatched: 5. CDR1 and CDR2 (germline): SGDLS, YYNGEE. The CDR3 protein is CASSVASAGGTDTQYF. The CDR3, as DNA: TGTGCCAGCAGCGTAGCATCCGCGGGGGGCACAGATACGCAGTATTTT.

The genes are TRBV5-8 and TRBJ1-3, with D possibly matching TRBD1 (5 bases). The V and J ends lost 1 base and 2 bases respectively, with 13 bases between them. The CDR3 contains 16 residues. Germline CDR1 reads SGHTS; CDR2 reads YDEGEE. This CDR3 reads CASSLLGGFTGNTIYF. The CDR3, as DNA: TGTGCCAGCAGCTTGCTGGGGGGGTTTACTGGAAACACCATATATTTT.

The CDR3 region has the DNA TGCGCCAGCAGCTTCCGGACAGGAAACACAGATACGCAGTATTTT. This gives the protein CASSFRTGNTDTQYF. V usage is TRBV5-1 and J usage is TRBJ2-3; 7 bases are shared with TRBD1. Trimming at V came to 2 bases and at J to 2 bases, leaving 5 bases not matched to a gene. Germline V gene sequence: CDR1 SGHRS, CDR2 YFSETQ. The CDR3 covers 15 residues.

This sequence joins TRBV18 and TRBJ2-7; D remains ambiguous. The CDR3 length is 12 residues. CDR1 is KGHSH, CDR2 LQKENI, per germline. Trimming pared 2 bases from V and 6 bases from J, leaving 8 bases between. Written as DNA, the CDR3 is TGTGCCAGCTCACCAGGGCAGTCCGAGCAGTACTTC. Amino acids: CASSPGQSEQYF. Combining the CDR3 with reference TRBV18 and TRBJ2-7 gives the whole variable domain NAGVMQNPRHLVRRRGQEARLRCSPMKGHSHVYWYRQLPEEGLKFMVYLQKENIIDESGMPKERFSAEFPKEGPSILRIQQVVRGDSAAYFCASSPGQSEQYFGPGTRLTVT.

This chain links TRBV4-1 with TRBJ1-1; D is possibly TRBD1 (6 bases). CDR1 and CDR2 from the germline V gene are MGHRA and YSYEKL. The CDR3 extends over 17 amino acids. V lost 4 bases, J lost 0 bases, and 18 bases lay in between. The CDR3 is CASSRGGVVLMNTEAFF. CDR3 coding DNA: TGCGCCAGCAGCCGAGGGGGGGTTGTACTCATGAACACTGAAGCTTTCTTT.

V usage is TRBV30 and J usage is TRBJ2-5, with D perhaps matching TRBD2 (6 bases). Germline V gene lookup returns CDR1 GTSNPN and CDR2 SVGIG (reference sequence). The CDR3 loop spans 12 amino acids. Trimming cost V 4 bases and J 7 bases, with 13 bases left between them. CDR3 sequence (DNA): TGTGCCTGGACTCCTTGGGGAGGGACCCAGTACTTC. It specifies CAWTPWGGTQYF.

This clone has only one observation. This chain uses TRBV7-9 with TRBJ2-7, with TRBD2 identical over 7 bases. With V trimmed by 8 bases and J by 2 bases, 12 bases remained unmatched. The CDR3 runs 15 residues. From germline, CDR1 is SEHNR and CDR2 FQNEAQ (reference sequence). As DNA, the CDR3 is TGTGCCAGCGGCCACGGGGCTAGCGGTACCTACGAGCAGTACTTC. Translation: CASGHGASGTYEQYF.

The genes are TRBV28 and TRBJ2-6; D ambiguous. This CDR3 contains 15 residues. Trimming took 5 bases from V and 0 from J, leaving 8 bases between them. Germline lookup yields CDR1 MDHEN and CDR2 SYDVKM. Here the CDR3 reads CASSGSRSGANVLTF. The CDR3 DNA reads TGTGCCAGCAGTGGTTCACGCTCTGGGGCCAACGTCCTGACTTTC.

V and J are TRBV19 and TRBJ1-1; D is ambiguous. The V end was cut by 6 bases, the J end by 4 bases, with 9 bases between. CDR3 size: 12 residues. CDR1 and CDR2 from the germline V gene are LNHDA and SQIVND (reference sequence). The CDR3 sequence is CASRDPATEAFF. As DNA, the CDR3 is TGTGCCAGTAGGGATCCAGCCACTGAAGCTTTCTTT. The full variable domain, rest sourced from reference TRBV19 and TRBJ1-1, is DGGITQSPKYLFRKEGQNVTLSCEQNLNHDAMYWYRQDPGQGLRLIYYSQIVNDFQKGDIAEGYSVSREKKESFPLTVTSAQKNPTAFYLCASRDPATEAFFGQGTRLTVV.

The chain is built from TRBV10-3 and TRBJ2-7; D possibly corresponds to TRBD2 (5 bases). CDR1 and CDR2 from the germline V gene are ENHRY and SYGVKD. The CDR3 spans 13 residues. The V end lost 6 bases, the J end lost 0 bases, and 9 bases lay between the germline ends. CDR3 residues: CAISPGSSYEQYF. CDR3 nucleotide sequence: TGTGCCATCAGCCCTGGGAGCTCCTACGAGCAGTACTTC.

The V gene is TRBV12-5, the J gene TRBJ1-1; 7 bases fit TRBD1. The CDR3 is made up of 14 amino acids. Germline-derived CDR1 and CDR2 are LGHNT and FRNRAP. J lost 2 bases, V lost 2 bases, and 2 bases had no gene match. This chain's CDR3 is CASGLLGGNTEAFF. The CDR3 DNA is TGTGCTAGTGGTTTGCTAGGGGGCAACACTGAAGCTTTCTTT.

Remarks on this clone: This sample also contains other DNA sequences that code for the same CDR3. The chain combines TRBV19 with TRBJ1-4; the D is unclear. Germline V lookup: CDR1 LNHDA, CDR2 SQIVND (reference sequence). The V end lost 3 bases, the J end lost 7 bases, and 3 bases lay between the germline ends. The CDR3 extends over 11 amino acids. The CDR3 bases are TGTGCCAGTAGTATTTCTGAAAAACTGTTTTTT. It yields the protein CASSISEKLFF.